This T cell receptor beta chain was captured by sequencing in a study of PD-1 blockade in classical Hodgkin lymphoma (dated by TCRdb to 2020 to 2021). Context from the whole study: Nivolumab dosing was 3 mg/kg intravenously every 2 weeks, continuing until either disease progression or unacceptable toxicity. The study used TCR beta sequencing and CyTOF to define a peripheral blood immune signature of response to PD-1 blockade in classical Hodgkin lymphoma.

The Qiagen DNeasy kit was used to extract genomic DNA from unsorted PBMCs and from the negatively selected CD4+ and CD8+ fractions. TCR beta CDR3 regions were amplified by immunoSEQ multiplex PCR using primers annealing to V and J segments. A synthetic immune receptor repertoire was used to minimize amplification bias, and any residual bias was removed computationally once sequencing was done. On the authors' methods: Repertoire diversity was quantified as the Shannon entropy index using custom Python scripts. The unsorted, CD4+ and CD8+ repertoires were each analyzed separately, with the exception of combined analyses, where CD4+ and CD8+ sequences were merged in silico. Clonal expansion was defined as at least a 2-fold frequency increase after treatment relative to C1D1, with a pseudocount of 0.5 for undetected baseline clones. Clones with 0 or 1 copy at C1D1 were classified as singleton clones, and clones with 2 or more copies were classified as non-singleton clones. By matching protein sequences in sorted samples from the same patient, clones expanded in unsorted samples were annotated as CD4+, CD8+ or unknown. Wilcoxon tests on paired samples were used to test changes in diversity from C1D1 to C4D1. The source is immuneACCESS, and TCRdb retained only in-frame sequences with V and J called. Part of the clones is not carried over; for the studies checked, unresolved V genes explain less than half of this, and the remainder is unexplained. That table furnishes V, J and clone size, whereas the DNA furnished D and trimming. The sample records around 150,000 clones, 78% of which are singletons. Of the sample, about 9.2% falls within the top ten clones.

Interpreted using the paper, the time point label stands for: cycle 2 day 1 (C2D1) of nivolumab. Every trial patient had relapsed after autologous stem cell transplantation, and cohorts A, B and C differed in prior brentuximab vedotin exposure. The trial cohort comprised 56 patients with relapsed/refractory classical Hodgkin lymphoma whose best overall responses were complete response, partial response or progressive disease. In the multi-cohort phase II CheckMate 205 trial, trial patients received single-agent nivolumab. Best overall response was determined by an independent review committee according to the 2007 International Working Group response criteria. PBMCs from the trial were collected at three points: immediately before nivolumab initiation (C1D1), and during therapy at cycle 2 day 1 and cycle 4 day 1. Peripheral blood was collected in 8 mL Vacutainer Cell Preparation Tubes, from which PBMCs were isolated by centrifugation and then cryopreserved.

Regarding this clone: Its recognized antigen is unknown. No much larger clone is present one base from it, and per-base qualities are unavailable.

General study outcomes and caveats: The study was restricted to a single clinical trial cohort, and the causes of repertoire differences, possibly disease activity or prior therapy, were left undefined. CD4+ but not CD8+ TCR diversity rose significantly by C4D1 (p=0.0027 vs p=0.16), most apparent in complete responders (p=0.02). Baseline diversity similar to that of newly diagnosed patients was observed in trial patients achieving complete response, whereas significantly lower diversity was observed in partial responders and progressors. Patients starting nivolumab less than 1 year after ASCT had lower diversity and were excluded from later analyses to avoid confounding by immune reconstitution. Newly diagnosed patients were reported to have lower baseline TCR diversity than healthy donors, and relapsed/refractory patients were reported to have lower baseline TCR diversity still.

Including cysteine and phenylalanine, the CDR3 has 13 amino acids. Here the CDR3 DNA is all that survives: 39 bases in frame from base 1. From a lookup of the germline V gene (reference sequence), CDR1 and CDR2 are SEHNR and FQNEAQ. Here V drops 1 base and J drops 6 bases, and the junction holds 3 bases not matched to any gene. The receptor chain draws on TRBV7-9 and TRBJ2-7, and 7 bases in between align with TRBD1. The source is a human donor with classical Hodgkin lymphoma. The sequencing here drew on peripheral blood mononuclear cells (PBMCs), taken before the second cycle of nivolumab. The CDR3 protein: CASSLVGGSEQYF. The DNA is TGTGCCAGCAGCTTAGTAGGGGGCAGCGAGCAGTACTTC.